These 29 T cell receptor beta chains were all obtained from the same sample, sequenced in a study of persistence of HIV-infected CD4 T cells. Their antigens are not known. This nonspecific control used anti-CD3/anti-CD28 bead stimulation of CD4+ T cells. CD4+ T cells upregulating both CD40 ligand and CD69 were sorted as responding cells. Sequencing used immunoSEQ version 4 in survey mode. Produced via immunoSEQ multiplex PCR; TCRdb's table is partial and in-frame only. The sample includes roughly 48,000 clones, roughly 90% of them seen just once. The sequences come from CD4+ T cells sorted from PBMCs after roughly 18-hour stimulation, collected from a patient who received antiretroviral therapy. The receptor source for this set is an adult woman with HIV who was CMV-seropositive.

The chain combines TRBV19 with TRBJ2-3, with 9 bases matching TRBD2. The CDR3 loop spans 16 amino acids. CDR1 is LNHDA and CDR2 is SQIVND in the germline V gene (reference sequence). Losses at the gene ends were 5 bases for V and 4 bases for J; bases not matched to a gene: 10. CDR3: CASSRLSRGGPDTQYF. The CDR3, as DNA: TGTGCCAGTAGTCGGCTGTCGCGGGGGGGCCCAGATACGCAGTATTTT.

V is TRBV5-1 and J is TRBJ2-7; D may be TRBD1 (7 bases). V lost 1 base and J lost 7, with 18 bases in between. Germline V gene sequence: CDR1 SGHRS, CDR2 YFSETQ. The CDR3 is 15 residues long. The CDR3 is CASSLSWQGGREQYF. In DNA, the CDR3 is TGCGCCAGCAGCTTGAGTTGGCAGGGGGGCCGGGAGCAGTACTTC.

This rearrangement joins TRBV15 to TRBJ2-7; 7 nucleotides agree with TRBD2. Germline CDR1 and CDR2: LNHNV and YYDKDF (reference sequence). With V trimmed by 1 base and J by 0 bases, 6 bases remained unmatched. The CDR3 spans 16 residues. CDR3 region: CATSRGTSDASYEQYF. The CDR3 DNA sequence: TGTGCCACCAGCAGAGGCACTAGCGATGCCTCCTACGAGCAGTACTTC.

CDR3 nucleotides: TGTGCCAGCAGCCAAGATCGTAGCGGGGGCACAGATACGCAGTATTTT. Its protein is CASSQDRSGGTDTQYF. The rearrangement uses TRBV4-2 and TRBJ2-3; 8 nucleotides line up with TRBD2. The CDR3 extends over 16 amino acids. Trimming took 0 bases from V and 1 from J; bases not matched to a gene: 3. CDR1 and CDR2 (germline): LGHNA, YNFKEQ.

The rearrangement uses TRBV6-5 and TRBJ1-6, with TRBD1 matching 8 bases. The CDR3 is 15 residues long. V dropped 0 bases and J dropped 9; count of bases not matched to a gene: 4. CDR1 MNHEY and CDR2 SVGAGI come from the germline V gene. CDR3 in amino acids: CASSYSTGASSPLHF. The CDR3 region has the DNA TGTGCCAGCAGTTACTCGACAGGGGCGAGTTCACCCCTCCACTTT.

The chain couples TRBV5-6 to TRBJ1-1; no reliable D call. Trimming removed 4 bases from V and 4 bases from J, with 11 bases in between. The CDR3 loop spans 13 amino acids. Germline CDR1 is SGHDT and CDR2 is YYEEEE. The CDR3 bases are TGTGCCAGCAGCCGAGACCTATCCACTGAAGCTTTCTTT. Encoded protein: CASSRDLSTEAFF. Drawing the rest from reference TRBV5-6 and TRBJ1-1, the complete variable domain is DAGVTQSPTHLIKTRGQQVTLRCSPKSGHDTVSWYQQALGQGPQFIFQYYEEEERQRGNFPDRFSGHQFPNYSSELNVNALLLGDSALYLCASSRDLSTEAFFGQGTRLTVV.

This chain uses TRBV28 with TRBJ1-4, with D possibly matching TRBD1 (6 bases). Germline assignment: CDR1 MDHEN and CDR2 SYDVKM. V gave up 7 bases and J gave up 7 bases, with 16 bases separating them. This CDR3 contains 14 residues. The CDR3 DNA is TGTGCCAGCACCGAGGGGGTCGTAGGTGAAAAACTGTTTTTT. Protein product: CASTEGVVGEKLFF.

J is TRBJ2-3 and V is TRBV11-3; D unclear. CDR1 and CDR2 from the germline V gene are SGHNT and YENEEA. This CDR3 comprises 15 residues. V lost 1 base and J 2 bases, leaving 10 bases between the germline ends. The CDR3 region is CASSLGVASTDTQYF. CDR3 sequence (DNA): TGTGCCAGCAGCTTAGGGGTGGCCTCCACAGATACGCAGTATTTT.

The chain is built from TRBV2 and TRBJ1-1, with D unclear. The CDR3 loop spans 13 amino acids. CDR1 is SNHLY and CDR2 is FYNNEI in the germline V gene. V gave up 6 bases and J gave up 1 base, with 9 bases separating them. The CDR3 region is CASRWLGNTEAFF. CDR3 nucleotide sequence: TGTGCCAGCAGGTGGCTGGGGAACACTGAAGCTTTCTTT.

The rearrangement links TRBV7-3 to TRBJ2-3; weak D call: TRBD2 (6 bases). Between the trimmed V and J ends, which lost 4 bases and 2 bases, there was a span of 10 bases. Germline values: CDR1 SGHTA, CDR2 FQGTGA. The CDR3 runs 14 residues. The DNA of the CDR3 is TGTGCCAGCAGCTCCGCGGGGTACACAGATACGCAGTATTTT. It is translated as CASSSAGYTDTQYF.

V is TRBV5-8 and J is TRBJ2-4, with D hard to call. Deletions cut 1 base from V and 1 base from J, with 12 bases between. The V gene's germline CDR1 is SGHTS and CDR2 YDEGEE. The length of the CDR3 is 16 residues. CDR3 amino acids: CASSLLTWAAKNIQYF. DNA of the CDR3: TGTGCCAGCAGCTTGCTCACGTGGGCGGCCAAAAACATTCAGTACTTC.

Here the CDR3 DNA reads TGTGCCAGTGAAGGGACAGGGGTAAACATTCAGTACTTC. It codes for CASEGTGVNIQYF. The chain uses TRBV6-5 and TRBJ2-4; 10 nucleotides line up with TRBD1. The CDR3 consists of 13 residues. CDR1 is MNHEY, CDR2 SVGAGI, per germline. Trimming cost V 9 bases and J 6 bases; bases outside gene matches: 5.

V gene TRBV2 combines with J gene TRBJ2-7; D might be TRBD2 (6 bases). This CDR3 has 13 amino acids. Germline V CDR1 and CDR2: SNHLY, FYNNEI. The germline V and J ends were trimmed by 8 bases and 2 bases, with 13 bases remaining between them. The DNA of the CDR3 is TGTGCCAGCCAACCGGGCGGGGCCTACGAGCAGTACTTC. Protein product: CASQPGGAYEQYF. The full variable domain, with the rest looked up from reference TRBV2 and TRBJ2-7, is EPEVTQTPSHQVTQMGQEVILRCVPISNHLYFYWYRQILGQKVEFLVSFYNNEISEKSEIFDDQFSVERPDGSNFTLKIRSTKLEDSAMYFCASQPGGAYEQYFGPGTRLTVT.

The chain couples TRBV5-4 to TRBJ1-1; D unclear. Trimming pared 0 bases from V and 4 bases from J, leaving 10 bases between. The CDR3 extends over 14 amino acids. Germline lookup yields CDR1 SGHNT and CDR2 YYREEE (reference sequence). The CDR3 coding sequence is TGTGCCAGCAGCTTGGAGCAGTACGGCACTGAAGCTTTCTTT. It translates to CASSLEQYGTEAFF.

The chain uses TRBV3-1 (or the pseudogene TRBV3-2) and TRBJ1-2; D is uncertain. Per the germline V gene, CDR1 is LGHDT and CDR2 is YNNKEL (reference sequence). V was shortened by 1 base and J by 4 bases, with 1 base between the two germline ends. This CDR3 contains 11 residues. CDR3 nucleotides: TGTGCCAGCAGCCAAGCCTATGGCTACACCTTC. Translating gives CASSQAYGYTF.

About this clone itself: The same CDR3 arises from other DNA sequences in this sample as well. The rearrangement joins TRBV30 to TRBJ1-1; 10 nucleotides agree with TRBD1. Germline V CDR1 and CDR2: GTSNPN, SVGIG (reference sequence). This CDR3 contains 14 residues. The V segment lost 3 bases and the J segment 5 bases; nucleotides outside the gene matches: 6. CDR3 protein: CAWSRTGGWTEAFF. CDR3 nucleotides: TGTGCCTGGAGCCGGACAGGGGGGTGGACTGAAGCTTTCTTT.

This clone has only one observation. This sequence joins TRBV18 and TRBJ2-7, with D perhaps TRBD1 (6 bases). Trimming removed 4 bases from V and 5 bases from J, with 9 bases in between. The CDR3 spans 12 residues. The V gene's germline CDR1 is KGHSH and CDR2 LQKENI. The CDR3 loop reads CASSLQGHEQYF. In DNA, the CDR3 is TGTGCCAGCTCACTACAGGGTCACGAGCAGTACTTC. Full variable domain (outside the CDR3, taken from reference TRBV18 and TRBJ2-7): NAGVMQNPRHLVRRRGQEARLRCSPMKGHSHVYWYRQLPEEGLKFMVYLQKENIIDESGMPKERFSAEFPKEGPSILRIQQVVRGDSAAYFCASSLQGHEQYFGPGTRLTVT.

The CDR3: CSVPLAGLTDTQYF. CDR3 in DNA: TGCAGCGTTCCACTAGCGGGGCTGACAGATACGCAGTATTTT. This chain links TRBV29-1 with TRBJ2-3; TRBD2 matches 10 bases. The ends lost 5 bases at V and 3 bases at J; junction bases unmatched: 5. Germline CDR1 SQVTM, CDR2 ANQGSEA. The CDR3 covers 14 residues.

The rearrangement joins TRBV10-3 to TRBJ1-2; perhaps TRBD1 as D (6 bases). Trimming left V 0 bases short and J 0 bases short, with 14 bases between. The CDR3 consists of 17 residues. Germline V gene data show CDR1 as ENHRY and CDR2 as SYGVKD. The CDR3 bases are TGTGCCATCAGTGAGTCGTTTCAGGGGAACACTAACTATGGCTACACCTTC. Its translation is CAISESFQGNTNYGYTF.

The chain couples TRBV30 to TRBJ1-2; D gene uncertain. The germline V gene encodes CDR1 GTSNPN and CDR2 SVGIG (reference sequence). V dropped 1 base and J dropped 3 bases, with 6 bases sitting between them. CDR3 length: 12 residues. The CDR3 loop is CAWSGGDYGYTF. The CDR3 DNA reads as TGTGCCTGGAGTGGGGGAGACTATGGCTACACCTTC. The full variable domain, with the rest looked up from reference TRBV30 and TRBJ1-2, is SQTIHQWPATLVQPVGSPLSLECTVEGTSNPNLYWYRQAAGRGLQLLFYSVGIGQISSEVPQNLSASRPQDRQFILSSKKLLLSDSGFYLCAWSGGDYGYTFGSGTRLTVV.

CDR3 region: CASSLGDISYNEQFF. In nucleotides, the CDR3 is TGTGCCAGCAGCTTAGGGGACATCTCCTACAATGAGCAGTTCTTC. This chain joins TRBV7-8 and TRBJ2-1; the D gene is possibly TRBD1 (6 bases). CDR3 length: 15 amino acids. V dropped 1 base and J dropped 0 bases, with 7 bases sitting between them. CDR1 is SGHVS and CDR2 is FQNEAQ in the germline V gene.

The chain employs TRBV19 and TRBJ2-5; perhaps D is TRBD1 or TRBD2 (5 bases each). The V end was cut by 2 bases, the J end by 9 bases, with 16 bases between. CDR3 length: 14 residues. The germline CDR1 and CDR2 sequences are LNHDA and SQIVND (reference sequence). The DNA of the CDR3 is TGTGCCAGTAGTATAACTTGGGACCGGGTTTCCCAGTACTTC. Its protein product is CASSITWDRVSQYF.

The J gene is TRBJ2-3, the V gene TRBV3-1 (or the pseudogene TRBV3-2), with a possible D match to TRBD1 (5 bases). Trimming cost V 4 bases and J 3 bases, with 14 bases left between them. The CDR3 totals 15 residues. CDR1 is LGHDT and CDR2 is YNNKEL in the germline V gene (reference sequence). The CDR3 sequence is CASSPTGARTDTQYF. The CDR3 nucleotides are TGTGCCAGCAGCCCCACAGGAGCCCGGACAGATACGCAGTATTTT.

The CDR3 region is CASSRTGEIPGYTF. CDR3 in DNA: TGTGCCAGTAGTAGGACAGGGGAAATCCCTGGCTACACCTTC. The V and J genes are TRBV19 and TRBJ1-2, with 9 bases aligning to TRBD1. In germline, CDR1 is LNHDA, CDR2 SQIVND (reference sequence). J gave up 7 bases and V 4 bases, and 7 bases lay outside the gene matches. CDR3 size: 14 residues.

The rearrangement joins TRBV2 to TRBJ1-2; D gene ambiguous. CDR1 and CDR2 (germline): SNHLY, FYNNEI. CDR3 length equals 13 residues. Trimming removed 0 bases from V and 5 bases from J, with 7 bases in between. The CDR3 here is CASSEAMGYGYTF. DNA for the CDR3: TGTGCCAGCAGTGAAGCCATGGGATATGGCTACACCTTC.

The rearrangement links TRBV6-6 to TRBJ1-2; D remains ambiguous. V dropped 0 bases and J dropped 0 bases, with 5 bases sitting between them. CDR1 and CDR2 (germline): MNHNY, SVGAGI (reference sequence). The CDR3 runs to 14 residues. Here the CDR3 reads CASSYSTTNYGYTF. CDR3 coding DNA: TGTGCCAGCAGTTACTCGACGACTAACTATGGCTACACCTTC.

The chain links TRBV30 to TRBJ2-7; D may match TRBD1 or TRBD2 (6 bases each). The ends were cut back, 5 bases at V and 9 bases at J, with 23 bases in the middle. Germline-derived CDR1 and CDR2 are GTSNPN and SVGIG (reference sequence). The CDR3 has 14 residues. The CDR3 nucleotides read TGTGCCTGGGGATTACCGGGGGCTCATGGTGGGCAGTACTTC. Its protein is CAWGLPGAHGGQYF.

This clone came up once. The J gene is TRBJ1-2, the V gene TRBV27; D might be TRBD1 (6 bases). V shed 7 bases and J shed 1 base, with 22 bases lying between them. This CDR3 has 17 amino acids. Germline assignment: CDR1 MNHEY and CDR2 SMNVEV (reference sequence). This CDR3 reads CASNSRGANRFNYGYTF. CDR3 sequence (DNA): TGTGCCAGCAACTCAAGGGGGGCCAACCGTTTTAACTATGGCTACACCTTC.

V usage is TRBV2 and J usage is TRBJ2-3; D may be TRBD2 (5 bases). V lost 6 bases, J lost 0 bases, and 16 bases lay in between. Germline lookup yields CDR1 SNHLY and CDR2 FYNNEI. This CDR3 is built from 16 residues. This CDR3 reads CASSPGPAVSTDTQYF. The CDR3 bases are TGTGCCAGCAGCCCAGGACCAGCGGTTAGCACAGATACGCAGTATTTT.